This TCR beta chain was sequenced during a study of graft-versus-host responses after intestinal transplantation. At the level of the study: Among the recipients, all got anti-thymocyte globulin induction and then tacrolimus and steroids for roughly three years.

Losses at the gene ends were 0 bases for V and 0 bases for J; bases not matched to a gene: 3. This CDR3 is 16 amino acids long. The germline V gene encodes CDR1 LNHDA and CDR2 SQIVND (reference sequence). Clones were sequenced by immunoSEQ multiplex PCR, and TCRdb holds only the in-frame ones, with some missing. The sample holds nearly 90,000 clones, roughly four fifths seen once. Details on this clone: Its specificity is not known.

The chain employs TRBV19 and TRBJ1-1; 8 bases match TRBD1. This material consisted of unstimulated CD8+ T cells sorted from spleen or lymph node cells, taken before intestinal transplant. The clonotype originates from a human donor who received an intestinal transplant. The CDR3 region has the DNA TGTGCCAGTAGTATAGACAGGGGGCTGGTGAACACTGAAGCTTTCTTT. This encodes CASSIDRGLVNTEAFF.